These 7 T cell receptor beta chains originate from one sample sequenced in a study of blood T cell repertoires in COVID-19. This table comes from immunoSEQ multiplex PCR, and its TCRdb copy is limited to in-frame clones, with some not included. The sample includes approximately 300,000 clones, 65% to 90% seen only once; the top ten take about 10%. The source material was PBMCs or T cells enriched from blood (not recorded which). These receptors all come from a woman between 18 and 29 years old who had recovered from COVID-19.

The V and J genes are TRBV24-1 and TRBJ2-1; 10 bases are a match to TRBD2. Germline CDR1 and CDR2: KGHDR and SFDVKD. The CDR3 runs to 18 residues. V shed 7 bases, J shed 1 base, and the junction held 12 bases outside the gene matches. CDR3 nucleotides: TGTGCCACCAGCAAAATATCTAGCGGGAGTCTATCCTACAATGAGCAGTTCTTC. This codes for CATSKISSGSLSYNEQFF.

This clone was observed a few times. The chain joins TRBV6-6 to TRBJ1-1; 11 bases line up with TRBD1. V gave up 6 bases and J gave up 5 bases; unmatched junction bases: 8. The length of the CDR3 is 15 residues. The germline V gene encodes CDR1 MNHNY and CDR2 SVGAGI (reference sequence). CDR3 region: CASRTGTGGWTEAFF. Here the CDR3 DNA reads TGTGCCAGCAGGACCGGGACAGGGGGGTGGACTGAAGCTTTCTTT.

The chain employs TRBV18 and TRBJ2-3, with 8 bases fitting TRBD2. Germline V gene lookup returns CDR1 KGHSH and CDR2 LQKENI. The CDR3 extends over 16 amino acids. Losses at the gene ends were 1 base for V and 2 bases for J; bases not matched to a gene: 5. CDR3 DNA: TGTGCCAGCTCACCACTCTCGGGGGGGCTCACAGATACGCAGTATTTT. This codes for CASSPLSGGLTDTQYF.

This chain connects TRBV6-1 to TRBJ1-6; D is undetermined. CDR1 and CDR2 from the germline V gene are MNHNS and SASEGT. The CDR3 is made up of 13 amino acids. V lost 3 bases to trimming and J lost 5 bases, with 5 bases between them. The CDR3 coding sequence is TGTGCCAGCAGTGACGGAGATAATTCACCCCTCCACTTT. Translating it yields CASSDGDNSPLHF.

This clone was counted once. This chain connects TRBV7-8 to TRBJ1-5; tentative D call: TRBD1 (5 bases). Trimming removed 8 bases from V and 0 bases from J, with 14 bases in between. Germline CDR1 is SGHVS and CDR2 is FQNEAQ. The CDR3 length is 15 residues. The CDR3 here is CASREAGFSNQPQHF. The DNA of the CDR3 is TGTGCCAGCCGCGAAGCAGGGTTTAGCAATCAGCCCCAGCATTTT.

CDR3: CASSDAQAFNEKLFF. The CDR3 coding sequence is TGTGCCAGCAGTGACGCCCAGGCGTTTAATGAAAAACTGTTTTTT. The chain is built from TRBV28 and TRBJ1-4; D gene ambiguous. Trimming left V 5 bases short and J 4 bases short, with 14 bases between. The CDR3 extends over 15 amino acids. Germline values: CDR1 MDHEN, CDR2 SYDVKM.

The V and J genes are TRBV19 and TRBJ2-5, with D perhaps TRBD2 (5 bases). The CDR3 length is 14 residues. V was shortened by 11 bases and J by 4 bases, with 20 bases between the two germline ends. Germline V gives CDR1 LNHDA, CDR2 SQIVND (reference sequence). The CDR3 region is CAVSEGWGVETQYF. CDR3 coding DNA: TGTGCCGTTAGCGAAGGGTGGGGAGTAGAGACCCAGTACTTC.